These 25 T cell receptor beta chains originate from one sample sequenced in a study of T cell repertoires in cytomegalovirus infection. For these TCRs, the target antigens are not known. TCRdb itself ran the reads through MiXCR, one entry per CDR3 protein. The data hold 650,000 to 850,000 distinct CDR3 sequences, with about 29% observed a single time. Sequenced material: cultured CD8+ T cells from PBMCs, taken from culture after CMV antigen stimulation. These receptors all stem from a human donor in good health (CMV status not recorded). Some clones in this sample may be carry-over from other donors' samples.

This clonotype was detected only a few times. The genes are TRBV29-1 and TRBJ2-2, with unresolved D. Trimming left V 3 bases short and J 7 bases short, with 3 bases between. Germline V lookup: CDR1 SQVTM, CDR2 ANQGSEA. The CDR3 contains 10 residues. CDR3 coding DNA: TGCAGCGTTGATAACGGGGAGCTGTTTTTT. Amino acids: CSVDNGELFF.

This clonotype has ten or more counts. The chain's CDR3 is CASSPGLGTDTQYF. The DNA for the CDR3 is TGTGCCAGCAGCCCAGGACTGGGGACAGATACGCAGTATTTT. V is TRBV7-6 and J is TRBJ2-3; D perhaps matches TRBD2 (5 bases). This CDR3 is 14 amino acids long. V lost 5 bases to trimming and J lost 3 bases, with 12 bases between them. Germline CDR1 reads SGHVS; CDR2 reads FNYEAQ. Supplemented by reference TRBV7-6 and TRBJ2-3, the full variable domain reads GAGVSQSPRYKVTKRGQDVALRCDPISGHVSLYWYRQALGQGPEFLTYFNYEAQQDKSGLPNDRFSAERPEGSISTLTIQRTEQRDSAMYRCASSPGLGTDTQYFGPGTRLTVL.

Only a few counts were recorded for this clonotype. The chain has TRBV27 and TRBJ2-7; D perhaps matches TRBD1 (6 bases). In germline, CDR1 is MNHEY, CDR2 SMNVEV (reference sequence). Trimming took 4 bases from V and 2 from J, leaving 27 bases between them. The CDR3 spans 19 residues. The CDR3 loop is CASSSMVPTTGRAPYEQYV. In nucleotides, the CDR3 is TGTGCCAGCAGTTCGATGGTCCCAACAACAGGGCGAGCCCCCTACGAGCAGTACGTC.

The gene calls are TRBV6-8 and TRBJ1-2, with TRBD1 as a possible D gene (5 bases). CDR3 size: 11 residues. CDR1 and CDR2 (germline): MNHGY, SAAAGT. V shed 7 bases and J shed 10 bases, with 13 bases lying between them. As DNA, the CDR3 is TGTGCCAGCATCCTGGGACGAGTCTACACCTTC. It specifies CASILGRVYTF.

The rearrangement uses TRBV27 and TRBJ2-3, with D tentatively TRBD1 (6 bases). Germline V gene lookup returns CDR1 MNHEY and CDR2 SMNVEV (reference sequence). The ends were cut back, 3 bases at V and 1 base at J, with 11 bases in the middle. The CDR3 runs 15 residues. The CDR3 region has the DNA TGTGCCAGCAGTTTCCAGGGGCCGGGCACAGATACGCAGTATTTT. Encoded protein: CASSFQGPGTDTQYF.

The rearrangement joins TRBV20-1 to TRBJ2-7, with TRBD2 as a possible D gene (6 bases). Germline V gives CDR1 DFQATT, CDR2 SNEGSKA (reference sequence). The CDR3 length is 15 residues. V was cut by 3 bases and J by 3 bases, with 18 bases left in between. The chain's CDR3 is CSAREYRDSDYEQYF. The CDR3 coding sequence is TGCAGTGCTAGGGAATACCGGGACTCTGACTACGAGCAGTACTTC.

This clonotype was observed a few times. The rearrangement uses TRBV15 and TRBJ1-1; 8 bases match TRBD1. This CDR3 has 15 amino acids. The V and J ends lost 3 bases and 5 bases, in that order; junction bases with no gene match: 8. Germline V gene sequence: CDR1 LNHNV, CDR2 YYDKDF (reference sequence). The CDR3 region is CATSRGAGGPTEAFF. The DNA of the CDR3 is TGTGCCACCAGCAGGGGGGCAGGGGGCCCAACTGAAGCTTTCTTT.

CDR3 in amino acids: CASSDAGSSGGPTYEQYF. For the CDR3, the DNA is TGTGCCAGCAGTGACGCTGGCTCTAGCGGGGGACCTACCTACGAGCAGTACTTC. The chain combines TRBV2 with TRBJ2-7, with 10 bases matching TRBD2. The CDR3 runs 18 residues. J gave up 2 bases and V 3 bases, and 13 bases lay outside the gene matches. The germline CDR1 and CDR2 sequences are SNHLY and FYNNEI.

There are a few counts of this clonotype. V gene TRBV4-1 combines with J gene TRBJ1-1, with 9 nucleotides matching TRBD1. The CDR3 length is 16 residues. Germline-derived CDR1 and CDR2 are MGHRA and YSYEKL. Trimming cost V 4 bases and J 5 bases; bases outside gene matches: 11. CDR3 sequence (DNA): TGCGCCAGCAGCCCACTACCTTGGACAGGGGAAACTGAAGCTTTCTTT. Translated, it gives CASSPLPWTGETEAFF.

V and J are TRBV29-1 and TRBJ2-1; no clear D gene. Deletions cut 3 bases from V and 4 bases from J, with 7 bases between. Per germline, CDR1 SQVTM and CDR2 ANQGSEA. The CDR3 is 12 amino acids. The CDR3 loop is CSVDYRYNEQFF. The CDR3 DNA sequence: TGCAGCGTTGACTACCGTTACAATGAGCAGTTCTTC.

This clonotype was seen a few times. J is TRBJ1-5 and V is TRBV27; 8 bases line up with TRBD1. Germline V lookup: CDR1 MNHEY, CDR2 SMNVEV (reference sequence). The CDR3 has 13 residues. Trimming took 5 bases from V and 6 from J; bases not matched to a gene: 3. The CDR3 nucleotides are TGTGCCAGCAGTCAGGGGGCCGCTCAGCCCCAGCATTTT. It translates to CASSQGAAQPQHF.

This clonotype was seen repeatedly, ten times or more. This chain uses TRBV7-8 with TRBJ2-1; perhaps TRBD2 as D (5 bases). Germline assignment: CDR1 SGHVS and CDR2 FQNEAQ. V was cut by 1 base and J by 4 bases, with 8 bases left in between. The CDR3 is made up of 14 amino acids. CDR3 loop: CASSLELGYNEQFF. The CDR3 bases are TGTGCCAGCAGCTTAGAACTAGGATACAATGAGCAGTTCTTC.

The J gene is TRBJ1-2, the V gene TRBV7-9; 9 bases map to TRBD1. This CDR3 has 15 amino acids. J gave up 2 bases and V 5 bases, and 6 bases lay outside the gene matches. CDR1 and CDR2 (germline): SEHNR, FQNEAQ (reference sequence). CDR3 DNA: TGTGCCAGCAGCCAAACCGGGACAGGGAACTATGGCTACACCTTC. Protein product: CASSQTGTGNYGYTF.

The chain joins TRBV7-9 to TRBJ1-5; TRBD1 might be the D (6 bases). V was clipped by 5 bases and J by 4 bases, with 12 bases between them. The CDR3 is made up of 14 amino acids. CDR1 and CDR2 (germline): SEHNR, FQNEAQ (reference sequence). For the CDR3, the DNA is TGTGCCAGCAGCCGCCTTGGGACAAATCAGCCCCAGCATTTT. This sequence encodes CASSRLGTNQPQHF. Supplemented by reference TRBV7-9 and TRBJ1-5, the full variable domain reads DTGVSQNPRHKITKRGQNVTFRCDPISEHNRLYWYRQTLGQGPEFLTYFQNEAQLEKSRLLSDRFSAERPKGSFSTLEIQRTEQGDSAMYLCASSRLGTNQPQHFGDGTRLSIL.

The V call is TRBV27, the J call TRBJ2-1; 11 bases are shared with TRBD1. The trim removed 5 bases at V and 3 bases at J, leaving 6 bases unmatched. The CDR3 runs to 16 residues. Germline V gives CDR1 MNHEY, CDR2 SMNVEV (reference sequence). DNA of the CDR3: TGTGCCAGCAGTCAGGACAGGGGGCAGCACTACAATGAGCAGTTCTTC. Translation: CASSQDRGQHYNEQFF.

J is TRBJ2-7 and V is TRBV28; D is perhaps TRBD2 (6 bases). The CDR3 length is 12 residues. Between the trimmed V and J ends, which lost 8 bases and 6 bases, there was a span of 14 bases. Germline assignment: CDR1 MDHEN and CDR2 SYDVKM. This CDR3 is CASGGEMGEQYV. The CDR3, as DNA: TGTGCCAGCGGCGGGGAAATGGGCGAGCAGTACGTC.

The chain links TRBV27 to TRBJ2-7; possibly TRBD1 for D (5 bases). The CDR3 has 14 amino acids. Germline values: CDR1 MNHEY, CDR2 SMNVEV (reference sequence). The V end lost 2 bases, the J end lost 3 bases, and 11 bases lay between the germline ends. CDR3 amino acids: CASSLLGEYYEQYF. CDR3 coding DNA: TGTGCCAGCAGTTTACTAGGGGAATACTACGAGCAGTACTTC.

To note about this clonotype: Compared with germline, one end of the junction differs, possibly owing to a read error. The CDR3 region has the DNA TGTGCCAGCAGCTTGGGGTGGGACCGTCACTTC. This codes for CASSLGWDRHF. The chain combines TRBV5-4 with TRBJ2-7, with D perhaps given as TRBD1 or TRBD2 (5 bases each). CDR1 is SGHNT and CDR2 is YYREEE in the germline V gene (reference sequence). The length of the CDR3 is 11 residues.

This clonotype was seen many times. This rearrangement joins TRBV6-5 to TRBJ1-5; D not certain. CDR3 length equals 13 residues. The germline V gene has CDR1 MNHEY and CDR2 SVGAGI. The germline V and J ends were trimmed by 2 bases and 2 bases, with 4 bases remaining between them. CDR3: CASSYGGNQPQHF. The CDR3 DNA reads TGTGCCAGCAGTTACGGGGGCAATCAGCCCCAGCATTTT.

This clonotype was seen ten or more times. This chain connects TRBV7-9 to TRBJ2-7, with D uncertain. The CDR3 runs to 12 residues. Germline loops: CDR1 SEHNR, CDR2 FQNEAQ (reference sequence). Trimming left V 4 bases short and J 2 bases short, with 6 bases between. The CDR3 DNA is TGTGCCAGCAGCTCGCAGACCTACGAGCAGTACGTC. Protein: CASSSQTYEQYV.

This clonotype was detected only a few times. This sequence joins TRBV6-1 and TRBJ1-5, with 7 bases that match TRBD1. The CDR3 length is 17 residues. After removal of 5 bases from V and 2 bases from J, the junction contained 12 bases not matched to a gene. Germline CDR1 reads MNHNS; CDR2 reads SASEGT. The CDR3 spells CASSIWTGGEGNQPQHF. The CDR3 nucleotides read TGTGCCAGCAGTATTTGGACAGGAGGTGAGGGCAATCAGCCCCAGCATTTT.

The chain joins TRBV29-1 to TRBJ2-1, with 7 bases lining up with TRBD2. This CDR3 is 14 amino acids long. Germline assignment: CDR1 SQVTM and CDR2 ANQGSEA. V was pared by 6 bases and J by 9 bases, with 14 bases of the junction left unmatched. The CDR3 DNA follows: TGCAGCGTGATGGGAGGGGCCCGGGGATCTGAGCAGTTCTTC. Its protein is CSVMGGARGSEQFF.

This clonotype was observed a few times. The genes are TRBV5-5 and TRBJ2-2; TRBD2 agrees at 10 bases. Germline lookup yields CDR1 SGHKS and CDR2 YYEKEE (reference sequence). This CDR3 has 16 residues. Trimming at V came to 0 bases and at J to 6 bases, leaving 5 bases not matched to a gene. The CDR3 DNA sequence: TGTGCCAGCAGCTTGGCCCAAAGCGGGGGGGCCGGGGAGCTGTTTTTT. This translates into CASSLAQSGGAGELFF.

The chain recombines TRBV13 with TRBJ2-1; unclear D gene. The CDR3 contains 13 residues. Germline V gives CDR1 PRHDT, CDR2 FYEKMQ (reference sequence). Trimming shortened V by 0 bases and J by 10 bases, and 10 bases separated the two germline ends. In DNA, the CDR3 is TGTGCCAGCAGCTTAGGACGTAGTGGGGAGCAGTTCTTC. Translating gives CASSLGRSGEQFF.

This clonotype was observed a single time. The chain joins TRBV7-9 to TRBJ2-3; weak D call: TRBD2 (7 bases). Trimming took 2 bases from V and 4 from J, leaving 13 bases between them. Germline loops: CDR1 SEHNR, CDR2 FQNEAQ (reference sequence). This CDR3 comprises 15 residues. This chain's CDR3 is CASSLLGGGPDTQYF. The CDR3 DNA follows: TGTGCCAGCAGCTTACTAGGGGGGGGGCCAGATACGCAGTATTTT.